The 10 T cell receptor beta chains below all came from one sample that was sequenced in a study of T cell repertoires in cytomegalovirus infection. TCRdb reprocessed the reads with MiXCR, giving one entry per CDR3 protein. The top ten clones hold 65% to 75% of a sample with around 120,000 distinct CDR3 sequences, under 55% of them seen once. These TCRs are of unknown antigen specificity. The specimen comprised CD8+ T cells from cultured PBMCs, sampled from culture after CMV antigen stimulation. All receptors derive from a human donor in good health (CMV status not recorded). Some clones in this sample may be carry-over from other donors' samples.

The chain couples TRBV13 to TRBJ1-2; D not resolved. The CDR3 is 15 amino acids. CDR1 and CDR2 (germline): PRHDT, FYEKMQ (reference sequence). The V end lost 3 bases, the J end lost 1 base, and 12 bases lay between the germline ends. The CDR3 reads CASSFQWQINYGYTF. Here the CDR3 DNA reads TGTGCCAGCAGCTTCCAGTGGCAAATTAACTATGGCTACACCTTC.

The rearrangement uses TRBV6-6 and TRBJ1-1; weak D call: TRBD1 (5 bases). Looked up from germline, CDR1 is MNHNY and CDR2 is SVGAGI (reference sequence). This CDR3 is built from 17 residues. Trimming left V 0 bases short and J 6 bases short, with 20 bases between. The CDR3 coding sequence is TGTGCCAGCAGTTACTCGGGTGAAGGACACAGGACCGCTGAAGCTTTCTTT. Encoded protein: CASSYSGEGHRTAEAFF.

The V and J genes are TRBV11-2 and TRBJ2-3; tentatively, D is TRBD2 (5 bases). Trimming removed 7 bases at V and 0 bases at J, with 17 bases between. Germline values: CDR1 SGHAT, CDR2 FQNNGV. The CDR3 runs to 16 residues. The CDR3 nucleotides read TGTGCCAGCATCACTGGTCTAGCATCTAGCACAGATACGCAGTATTTT. This gives the protein CASITGLASSTDTQYF. Together with reference TRBV11-2 and TRBJ2-3, the CDR3 gives the full variable domain: EAGVAQSPRYKIIEKRQSVAFWCNPISGHATLYWYQQILGQGPKLLIQFQNNGVVDDSQLPKDRFSAERLKGVDSTLKIQPAKLEDSAVYLCASITGLASSTDTQYFGPGTRLTVL.

About this clonotype: The junction does not match germline at one end; this may be a read error. CDR3 protein: CASSSSLTGDNSPLHF. CDR3 sequence (DNA): TGTGCGAGCAGTTCCTCACTGACGGGTGATAATTCACCCCTCCACTTT. The V call is TRBV27, the J call TRBJ1-6, with D uncertain. The CDR3 is 16 residues long. CDR1 MNHEY and CDR2 SMNVEV come from the germline V gene (reference sequence).

In its sample, this clonotype was seen once. The chain uses TRBV9 and TRBJ2-7; 8 bases align to TRBD1. The ends lost 0 bases at V and 5 bases at J; junction bases unmatched: 10. The CDR3 runs 16 residues. The germline CDR1 and CDR2 sequences are SGDLS and YYNGEE. DNA for the CDR3: TGTGCCAGCAGCGTAGCTCGGGACAGGTACGCCCACGAGCAGTACTTC. Amino acid sequence: CASSVARDRYAHEQYF.

This rearrangement joins TRBV11-1 to TRBJ2-7; perhaps D is TRBD1 or TRBD2 (6 bases each). The CDR3 totals 13 residues. Trimming pared 2 bases from V and 5 bases from J, leaving 10 bases between. Looked up from germline, CDR1 is SGHAT and CDR2 is FQDESV (reference sequence). CDR3 in DNA: TGTGCCAGCAGCTTATGGGGGGCTGACGAGCAGTACTTC. Amino acid sequence: CASSLWGADEQYF.

This clonotype occurred a few times. Given a much more abundant clone one base away, this may be a read error. The gene calls are TRBV7-8 and TRBJ2-2; TRBD2 might be the D (6 bases). Germline assignment: CDR1 SGHVS and CDR2 FQNEAQ. The CDR3 runs 14 residues. The CDR3 sequence: CASSRRTAGGEPFF. In DNA form, the CDR3 reads TGTGCCAGCAGCCGTCGGACCGCGGGCGGGGAGCCGTTTTTT.

This clonotype was seen at least ten times. The V gene is TRBV2, the J gene TRBJ2-7, with TRBD1 matching 9 bases. The germline gives CDR1 SNHLY, CDR2 FYNNEI. The length of the CDR3 is 12 residues. The V gene end was trimmed by 6 bases and the J gene end by 7 bases; junction bases not matched to a gene: 4. The CDR3 DNA sequence: TGTGCCAGCAGGACAGGGGGTCGGGAGCAGTACTTC. This sequence encodes CASRTGGREQYF.

This clonotype was detected only a few times. The rearrangement links TRBV4-1 to TRBJ2-2; TRBD1 matches 8 bases. V dropped 6 bases and J dropped 3; count of bases not matched to a gene: 12. Germline loops: CDR1 MGHRA, CDR2 YSYEKL. The CDR3 runs 17 residues. CDR3 in DNA: TGCGCCAGCAGACTCTACCGGACAGGGAGAGACACCGGGGAGCTGTTTTTT. Protein: CASRLYRTGRDTGELFF.

The gene calls are TRBV28 and TRBJ2-3, with D hard to call. V was cut by 3 bases and J by 2 bases, with 9 bases left in between. CDR3 length: 14 residues. CDR1 is MDHEN and CDR2 is SYDVKM in the germline V gene. CDR3 in amino acids: CASSFWTDTDTQYF. CDR3 in DNA: TGTGCCAGCAGTTTCTGGACGGACACAGATACGCAGTATTTT.